These T cell receptor beta chains were read from a single sample in a study of T cells after yellow fever vaccination. Each CDR3 protein is one row after TCRdb ran MiXCR on the 5' RACE reads. The sample shows some 500,000 distinct CDR3 sequences, around an eighth of them seen only once. Sample: PBMCs, taken on the day of the yellow fever booster vaccination. These receptors were obtained from a man under 40 who received the YFV17D yellow fever vaccine. The CDR3 runs from the conserved cysteine through the conserved F or W. Fields, in order: J gene, D gene, V gene, clone size, CDR3 protein, CDR3 DNA. A D gene is named only where the DNA matches it firmly. Where a row states a size, it is once, few, many or the class of an expanded clone; other rows omit it.

>TRBJ2-7|.|TRBV12-3/TRBV12-4|many
CASVRRDTRYEQYF
TGTGCCAGCGTGCGACGGGACACACGCTACGAGCAGTACTTC
>TRBJ2-7|.|TRBV12-3/TRBV12-4|few
CASKQRGFPYEQYF
TGTGCCAGCAAACAGAGGGGTTTCCCCTACGAGCAGTACTTC
>TRBJ1-1|.|TRBV12-3/TRBV12-4|few
CASGPLSNTEAFF
TGTGCCAGCGGGCCACTCTCGAACACTGAAGCTTTCTTT
>TRBJ1-6|.|TRBV20-1|.
CSARLRNSPLHF
TGCAGTGCTAGATTACGGAATTCACCCCTCCACTTT
>TRBJ1-1|.|TRBV29-1|few
CSVSQGRTEAFF
TGCAGCGTTTCGCAGGGGAGAACTGAAGCTTTCTTT
>TRBJ1-1|.|TRBV21-1|few
CASSKDEGCSEAFF
TGTGCCAGCAGCAAAGATGAAGGGTGTTCTGAAGCTTTCTTT
>TRBJ1-2|.|TRBV6-5|.
CASSYYGTDPYGYTF
TGTGCCAGCAGTTACTACGGCACTGACCCGTATGGCTACACCTTC
>TRBJ2-5|.|TRBV20-1|.
CSARHQETQYF
TGCAGTGCTAGGCACCAAGAGACCCAGTACTTC
>TRBJ2-7|.|TRBV7-2|.
CASSPDGRKIYEQYF
TGTGCCAGCAGTCCGGACGGACGTAAAATCTACGAGCAGTACTTC
>TRBJ1-5|TRBD1|TRBV19|few
CATSHQPGQFQNQPQHF
TGTGCCACTTCGCACCAGCCGGGACAGTTTCAAAATCAGCCCCAGCATTTT